The 4 T cell receptor beta chains in this list originate from one sample, sequenced in a study of blood T cell repertoires in COVID-19. Clones were sequenced by immunoSEQ multiplex PCR, and TCRdb holds only the in-frame ones, with some missing. This table holds about 410,000 clones, over 85% found once. Sequencing input: PBMCs or T cells enriched from blood (not recorded which). Receptors originate from a woman between 25 and 40 years old who had recovered from COVID-19.

About this clone itself: Other DNA sequences from this sample encode an identical CDR3 as well. V usage is TRBV2 and J usage is TRBJ1-5; 9 nucleotides align to TRBD1. Unmatched junction bases numbered 4, after V lost 6 bases and J lost 4 bases. Germline CDR1 SNHLY, CDR2 FYNNEI. CDR3 length equals 14 residues. CDR3 amino acids: CASSEDRGNQPQHF. In nucleotides, the CDR3 is TGTGCCAGCAGCGAGGACAGGGGAAATCAGCCCCAGCATTTT.

The chain couples TRBV4-1 to TRBJ1-2; D call uncertain. Deletions cut 0 bases from V and 8 bases from J, with 10 bases between. There are 13 residues in the CDR3. Germline assignment: CDR1 MGHRA and CDR2 YSYEKL. CDR3 DNA sequence: TGCGCCAGCAGCCAAGATCCTGAGAGGGGCTACACCTTC. It is translated as CASSQDPERGYTF.

This rearrangement joins TRBV18 to TRBJ1-1; D remains unclear. The CDR3 totals 16 residues. Germline V gene sequence: CDR1 KGHSH, CDR2 LQKENI. V lost 0 bases and J lost 5, with 16 bases in between. Here the CDR3 DNA reads TGTGCCAGCTCACCACCTTTCTCTCTGGGAGGAACTGAAGCTTTCTTT. Amino acids: CASSPPFSLGGTEAFF.

J is TRBJ2-7 and V is TRBV3-1 (or the pseudogene TRBV3-2), with 10 bases fitting TRBD1. Per germline, CDR1 LGHDT and CDR2 YNNKEL (reference sequence). After removal of 1 base from V and 5 bases from J, the junction contained 17 bases not matched to a gene. The CDR3 runs 19 residues. The CDR3 nucleotides are TGTGCCAGCAGCCAAGCTTTCGGGACAGGGGCATCGAAGGGTCACGAGCAGTACTTC. This sequence encodes CASSQAFGTGASKGHEQYF.